This T cell receptor (beta chain) is drawn from a study of cytomegalovirus exposure and HLA in healthy donors. Study findings and constraints: Rare TCR sequences predominated, though certain public TCRs were found in many donors.

Remarks on this clone: What it recognizes is unknown.

The table came from immunoSEQ multiplex PCR; TCRdb's copy has only in-frame clones and leaves some out. Among 92,000 or so clones, 96% were seen once, and the ten largest hold 0.78%. Looked up from germline, CDR1 is LGHNA and CDR2 is YSLEER. Trimming removed 1 base from V and 1 base from J, with 10 bases in between. This CDR3 region has 15 residues. The sequence was collected from a man between 18 and 35 years old in good health and CMV-seronegative. The chain couples TRBV4-3 to TRBJ1-1; no reliable D call. The sequenced material came from PBMCs. CDR3: CASSQVSPGNTEAFF. CDR3 coding DNA: TGCGCCAGCAGCCAAGTATCGCCGGGGAACACTGAAGCTTTCTTT.